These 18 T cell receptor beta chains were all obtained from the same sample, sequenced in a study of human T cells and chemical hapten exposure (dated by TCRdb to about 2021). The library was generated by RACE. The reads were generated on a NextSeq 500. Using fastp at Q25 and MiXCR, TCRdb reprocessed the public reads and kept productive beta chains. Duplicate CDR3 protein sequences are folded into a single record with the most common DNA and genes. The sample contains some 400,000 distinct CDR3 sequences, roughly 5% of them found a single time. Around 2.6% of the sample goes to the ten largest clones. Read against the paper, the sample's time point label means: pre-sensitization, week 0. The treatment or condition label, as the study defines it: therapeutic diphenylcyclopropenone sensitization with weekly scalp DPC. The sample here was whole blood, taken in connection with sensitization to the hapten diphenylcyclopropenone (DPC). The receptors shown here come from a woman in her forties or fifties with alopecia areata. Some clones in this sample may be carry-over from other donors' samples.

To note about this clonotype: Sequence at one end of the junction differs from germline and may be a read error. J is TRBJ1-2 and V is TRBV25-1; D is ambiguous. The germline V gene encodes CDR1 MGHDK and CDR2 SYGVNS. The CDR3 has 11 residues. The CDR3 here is CASSQYYGYTF. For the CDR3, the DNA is TGTGCCAGCAGTCAATACTATGGCTACACCTTC.

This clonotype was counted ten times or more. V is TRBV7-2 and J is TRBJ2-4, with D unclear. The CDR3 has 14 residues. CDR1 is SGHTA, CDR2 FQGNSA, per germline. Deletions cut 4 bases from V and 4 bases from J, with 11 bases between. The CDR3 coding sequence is TGTGCCAGCAGCTGGCCCTCACTGAAAAACATTCAGTACTTC. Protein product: CASSWPSLKNIQYF. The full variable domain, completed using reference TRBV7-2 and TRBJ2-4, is GAGVSQSPSNKVTEKGKDVELRCDPISGHTALYWYRQSLGQGLEFLIYFQGNSAPDKSGLPSDRFSAERTGGSVSTLTIQRTQQEDSAVYLCASSWPSLKNIQYFGAGTRLSVL.

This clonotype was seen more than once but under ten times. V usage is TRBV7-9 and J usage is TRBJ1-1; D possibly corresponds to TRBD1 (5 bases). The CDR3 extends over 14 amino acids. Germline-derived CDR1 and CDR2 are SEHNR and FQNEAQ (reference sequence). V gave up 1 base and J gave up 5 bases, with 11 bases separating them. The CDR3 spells CASSLDRLGTEAFF. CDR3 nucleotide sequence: TGTGCCAGCAGCTTAGACAGGTTGGGGACTGAAGCTTTCTTT.

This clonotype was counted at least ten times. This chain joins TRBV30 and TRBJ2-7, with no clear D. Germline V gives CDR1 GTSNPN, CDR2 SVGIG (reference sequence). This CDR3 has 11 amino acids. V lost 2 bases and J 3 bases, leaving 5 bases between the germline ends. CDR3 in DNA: TGTGCCTGGAGTCCCCTCTACGAGCAGTACTTC. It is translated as CAWSPLYEQYF. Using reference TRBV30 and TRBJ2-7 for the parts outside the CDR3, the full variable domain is SQTIHQWPATLVQPVGSPLSLECTVEGTSNPNLYWYRQAAGRGLQLLFYSVGIGQISSEVPQNLSASRPQDRQFILSSKKLLLSDSGFYLCAWSPLYEQYFGPGTRLTVT.

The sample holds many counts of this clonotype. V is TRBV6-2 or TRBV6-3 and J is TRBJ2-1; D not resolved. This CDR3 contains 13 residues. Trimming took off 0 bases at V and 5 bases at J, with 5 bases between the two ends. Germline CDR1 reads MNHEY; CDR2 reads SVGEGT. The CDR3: CASSYSFDNEQFF. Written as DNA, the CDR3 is TGTGCCAGCAGTTACTCGTTCGACAATGAGCAGTTCTTC.

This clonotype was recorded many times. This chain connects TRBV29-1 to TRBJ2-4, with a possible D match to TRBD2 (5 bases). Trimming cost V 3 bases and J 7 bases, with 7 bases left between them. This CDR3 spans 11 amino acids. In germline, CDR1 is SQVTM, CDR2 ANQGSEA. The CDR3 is CSVDLANIQYF. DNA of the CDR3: TGCAGCGTTGACTTAGCGAACATTCAGTACTTC.

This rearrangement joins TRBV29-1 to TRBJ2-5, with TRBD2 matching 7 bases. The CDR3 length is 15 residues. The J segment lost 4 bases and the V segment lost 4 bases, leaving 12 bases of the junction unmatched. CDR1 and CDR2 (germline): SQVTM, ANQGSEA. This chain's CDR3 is CSVVGGRADRETQYF. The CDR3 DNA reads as TGCAGCGTTGTAGGAGGGAGGGCCGATCGAGAGACCCAGTACTTC.

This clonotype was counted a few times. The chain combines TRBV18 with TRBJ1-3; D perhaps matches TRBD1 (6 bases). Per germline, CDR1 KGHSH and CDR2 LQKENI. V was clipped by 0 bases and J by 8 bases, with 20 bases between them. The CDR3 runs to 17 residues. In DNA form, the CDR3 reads TGTGCCAGCTCACCACCTAGGGGCCAGGGGCAAACGGACACCATATATTTT. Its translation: CASSPPRGQGQTDTIYF.

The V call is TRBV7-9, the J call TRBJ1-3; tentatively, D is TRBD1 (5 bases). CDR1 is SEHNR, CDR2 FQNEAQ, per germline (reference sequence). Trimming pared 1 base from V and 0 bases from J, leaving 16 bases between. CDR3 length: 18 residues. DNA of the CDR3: TGTGCCAGCAGCTTAGGTGGCTGGGGGATTAACTCTGGAAACACCATATATTTT. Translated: CASSLGGWGINSGNTIYF.

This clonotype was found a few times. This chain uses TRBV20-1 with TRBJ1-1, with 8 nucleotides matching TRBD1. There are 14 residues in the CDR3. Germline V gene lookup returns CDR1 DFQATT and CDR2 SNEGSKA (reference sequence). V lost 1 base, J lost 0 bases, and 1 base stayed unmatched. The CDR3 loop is CSARAGGVNTEAFF. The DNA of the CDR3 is TGCAGTGCTAGAGCAGGGGGCGTGAACACTGAAGCTTTCTTT.

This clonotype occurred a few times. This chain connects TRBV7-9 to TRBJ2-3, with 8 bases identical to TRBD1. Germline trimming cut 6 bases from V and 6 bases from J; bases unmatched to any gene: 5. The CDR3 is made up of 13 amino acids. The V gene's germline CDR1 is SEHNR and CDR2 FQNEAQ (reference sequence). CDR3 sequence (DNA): TGTGCCAGCAGGTACAGGGGGACGGATACGCAGTATTTT. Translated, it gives CASRYRGTDTQYF. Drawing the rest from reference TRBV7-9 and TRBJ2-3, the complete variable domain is DTGVSQNPRHKITKRGQNVTFRCDPISEHNRLYWYRQTLGQGPEFLTYFQNEAQLEKSRLLSDRFSAERPKGSFSTLEIQRTEQGDSAMYLCASRYRGTDTQYFGPGTRLTVL.

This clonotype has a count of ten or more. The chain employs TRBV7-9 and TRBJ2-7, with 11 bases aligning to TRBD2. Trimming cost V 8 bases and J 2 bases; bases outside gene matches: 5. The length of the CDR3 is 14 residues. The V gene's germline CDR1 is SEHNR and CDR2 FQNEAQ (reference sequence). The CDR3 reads CASVPLAGAYEQYF. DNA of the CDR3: TGTGCCAGCGTACCACTAGCGGGAGCCTACGAGCAGTACTTC.

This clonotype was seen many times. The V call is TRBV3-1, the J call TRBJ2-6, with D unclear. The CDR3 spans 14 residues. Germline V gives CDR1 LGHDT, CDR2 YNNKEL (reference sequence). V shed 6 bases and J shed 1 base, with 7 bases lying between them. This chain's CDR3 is CASRSSSGANVLTF. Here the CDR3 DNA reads TGTGCCAGCAGATCAAGTTCTGGGGCCAACGTCCTGACTTTC.

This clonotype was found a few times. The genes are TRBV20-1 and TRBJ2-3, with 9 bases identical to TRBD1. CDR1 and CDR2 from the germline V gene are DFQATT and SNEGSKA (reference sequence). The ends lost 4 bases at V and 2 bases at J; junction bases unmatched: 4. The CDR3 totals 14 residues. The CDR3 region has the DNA TGCAGTGCTACTGGACAGGGGAACACAGATACGCAGTATTTT. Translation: CSATGQGNTDTQYF.

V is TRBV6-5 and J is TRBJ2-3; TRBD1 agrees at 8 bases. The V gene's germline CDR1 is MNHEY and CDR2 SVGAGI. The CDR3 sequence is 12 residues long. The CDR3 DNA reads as TGTGTCAGACCAGGGGGCCCAGATACGCAGTATTTT. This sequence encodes CVRPGGPDTQYF.

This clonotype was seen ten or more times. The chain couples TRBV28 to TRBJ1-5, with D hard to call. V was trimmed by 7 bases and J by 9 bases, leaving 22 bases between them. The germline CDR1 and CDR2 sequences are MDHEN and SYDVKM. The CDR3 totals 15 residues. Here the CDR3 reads CASKLGQSTHLPQHF. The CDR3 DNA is TGTGCCAGCAAACTGGGCCAGAGTACTCATCTGCCCCAGCATTTT. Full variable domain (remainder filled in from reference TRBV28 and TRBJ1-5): DVKVTQSSRYLVKRTGEKVFLECVQDMDHENMFWYRQDPGLGLRLIYFSYDVKMKEKGDIPEGYSVSREKKERFSLILESASTNQTSMYLCASKLGQSTHLPQHFGDGTRLSIL.

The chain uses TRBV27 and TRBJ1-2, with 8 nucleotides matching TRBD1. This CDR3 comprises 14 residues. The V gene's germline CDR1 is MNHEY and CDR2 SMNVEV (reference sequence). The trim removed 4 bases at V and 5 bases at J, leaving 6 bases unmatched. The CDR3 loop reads CASSSDRGFYGYTF. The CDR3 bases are TGTGCCAGCAGTTCTGACAGGGGATTTTATGGCTACACCTTC.

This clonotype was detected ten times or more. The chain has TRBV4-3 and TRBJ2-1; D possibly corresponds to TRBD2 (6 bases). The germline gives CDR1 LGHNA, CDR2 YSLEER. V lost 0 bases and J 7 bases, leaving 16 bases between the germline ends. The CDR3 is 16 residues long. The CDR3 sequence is CASSQDYQGLGNEQFF. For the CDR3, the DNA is TGCGCCAGCAGCCAAGATTACCAGGGACTGGGGAATGAGCAGTTCTTC.